This T cell receptor (beta chain) was sequenced in a study of T cells in Graves' hyperthyroidism and ophthalmopathy. Comments on this clonotype: Its antigen remains unknown.

TCR beta CDR3 region amplification was performed from RNA transcripts. The HTBI primer set served for first-round RT-PCR of the TCR CDR3. From the multiplex PCR reads, TCRdb called clonotypes with MiXCR, one entry per CDR3 protein. There are about 560,000 distinct CDR3 sequences in the sample; over 15% occur only once, and 18% lies in the top ten. The study enrolled patients aged 18 to 65 with newly diagnosed hyperthyroidism of under 2 months' duration. V lost 5 bases, J lost 4 bases, and 11 bases lay in between. The CDR3 length is 13 residues. Study-wide findings and caveats: Also found in blood were most expanded thyroid clonotypes above 0.001.

The origin of this receptor is a woman younger than 35 with Graves' hyperthyroidism. This rearrangement joins TRBV12-3 or TRBV12-4 to TRBJ1-2; D gene ambiguous. Sequenced input: blood. The CDR3 region has the DNA TGTGCCAGCAGTAGCGGACGGACCTATGGCTACACCTTC. Amino acids: CASSSGRTYGYTF.